This T cell receptor (beta chain) was sequenced during a study of T cell changes during pregnancy in multiple sclerosis. Libraries were prepared by immunoSEQ multiplex PCR; TCRdb keeps only in-frame clonotypes and omits some of them. The sample carries about 68,000 clones, 91% recorded once. Trimming stripped 2 bases from V and 0 bases from J, with 7 bases between. The length of the CDR3 is 13 residues. Germline CDR1 and CDR2: SQVTM and ANQGSEA. This clone was detected only a few times. This clonotype was sampled from a female donor with multiple sclerosis, enrolled in a pregnancy study. The sample consisted of peripheral blood, taken in the second trimester of pregnancy. This chain links TRBV29-1 with TRBJ1-1; a weak D match, TRBD1 (5 bases). The CDR3 loop reads CSVEQGMNTEAFF. CDR3 coding DNA: TGCAGCGTTGAACAGGGCATGAACACTGAAGCTTTCTTT.